This T cell receptor (beta chain) originates from a study of blood T cell repertoires in COVID-19. V shed 1 base and J shed 1 base, with 5 bases lying between them. The CDR3 is made up of 13 amino acids. The germline V gene encodes CDR1 LGHNA and CDR2 YSLEER. The method was immunoSEQ multiplex PCR; TCRdb's version includes in-frame clones alone and lacks a portion of them. The sample has roughly 100,000 clones; around 84% are singletons. This sequence joins TRBV4-3 and TRBJ2-7; D possibly corresponds to TRBD1 (5 bases). The TCR sequence derives from a man aged 45-60 years with active or convalescent COVID-19. Sequencing was carried out using peripheral blood. In nucleotides, the CDR3 is TGCGCCAGCAGCCAAGGGACATCCTACGAGCAGTACTTC. Its translation is CASSQGTSYEQYF.